This T cell receptor beta chain originates from a study of blood T cells in healthy people across ages. Together with a sample-barcoded 5' primer, a J-beta primer mix was included in a second PCR lasting roughly 6 to 12 cycles. The yield of each sample was at least 2.5 million CDR3-containing paired-end reads. TCRdb analysed the 5' RACE reads with MiXCR anew, one entry per CDR3 protein. Of 550,000 to 650,000 distinct CDR3 sequences listed, about 30% were seen once; the top ten hold about a sixth. This CDR3 is 13 amino acids long. The germline CDR1 and CDR2 sequences are SSHAT and FNYEAQ (reference sequence). This clonotype showed up just a few times. One end of the junction varies from germline; a read error may be responsible.

The specimen sequenced was blood. This clonotype was obtained from a woman of 80 years or more in good health. The chain joins TRBV7-7 to TRBJ2-1; D not certain. This CDR3 reads CAGSQLNYYEQFF. The CDR3 DNA is TGTGCTGGCAGCCAACTAAACTACTATGAGCAGTTCTTC.